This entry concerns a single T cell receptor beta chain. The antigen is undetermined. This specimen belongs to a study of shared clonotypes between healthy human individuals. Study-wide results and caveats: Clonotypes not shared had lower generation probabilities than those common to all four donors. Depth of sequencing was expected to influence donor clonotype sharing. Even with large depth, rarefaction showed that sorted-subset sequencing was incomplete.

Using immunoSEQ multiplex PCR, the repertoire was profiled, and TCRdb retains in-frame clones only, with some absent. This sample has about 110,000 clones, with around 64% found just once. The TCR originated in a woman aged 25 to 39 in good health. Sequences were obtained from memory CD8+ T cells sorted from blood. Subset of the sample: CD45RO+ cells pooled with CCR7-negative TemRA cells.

The CDR3 DNA reads TGTGCCAGCAGTCACCCGGGACAACAATGGTACGAGCAGTACTTC. Protein sequence: CASSHPGQQWYEQYF. The genes are TRBV28 and TRBJ2-7; a weak D match, TRBD1 (6 bases). Germline assignment: CDR1 MDHEN and CDR2 SYDVKM. The CDR3 contains 15 residues. V lost 5 bases and J 4 bases, leaving 18 bases between the germline ends.